This TCR beta chain comes out of a study of blood T cell repertoires in COVID-19. Study summary: Spain, Italy and the United States supplied samples that represented acute and convalescent COVID-19.

Data came from immunoSEQ multiplex PCR; TCRdb stores just in-frame clones and leaves some out. The sample carries about 140,000 clones, 80% to 85% recorded once. V dropped 3 bases and J dropped 8 bases, with 8 bases sitting between them. This CDR3 has 13 residues. CDR1 and CDR2 (germline): MRHNA, SNTAGT. The J gene is TRBJ1-6, the V gene TRBV6-4, with D uncertain. Sequences were obtained from peripheral blood. This TCR was sampled from a woman aged 55-70 years with acute or convalescent COVID-19. The CDR3 reads CASSEQYDSPLHF. CDR3 nucleotides: TGTGCCAGCAGTGAACAATACGATTCACCCCTCCACTTT.